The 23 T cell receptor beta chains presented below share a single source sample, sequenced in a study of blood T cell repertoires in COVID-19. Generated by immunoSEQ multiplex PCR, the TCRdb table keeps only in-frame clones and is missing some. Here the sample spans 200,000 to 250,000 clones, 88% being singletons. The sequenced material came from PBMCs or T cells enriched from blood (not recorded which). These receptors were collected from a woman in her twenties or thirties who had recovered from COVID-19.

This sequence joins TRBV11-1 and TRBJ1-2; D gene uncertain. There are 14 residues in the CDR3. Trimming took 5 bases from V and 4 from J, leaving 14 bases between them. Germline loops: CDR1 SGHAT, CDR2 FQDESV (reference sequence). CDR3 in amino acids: CASSPRENLYGYTF. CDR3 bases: TGTGCCAGCAGCCCCCGCGAAAACCTCTATGGCTACACCTTC.

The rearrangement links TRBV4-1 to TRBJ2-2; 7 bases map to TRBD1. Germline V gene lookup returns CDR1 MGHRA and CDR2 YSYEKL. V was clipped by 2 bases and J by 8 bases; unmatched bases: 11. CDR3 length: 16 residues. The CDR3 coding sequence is TGCGCCAGCAGCCAAACAGGGGCGCCAAAATCTGGGGAGCTGTTTTTT. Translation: CASSQTGAPKSGELFF.

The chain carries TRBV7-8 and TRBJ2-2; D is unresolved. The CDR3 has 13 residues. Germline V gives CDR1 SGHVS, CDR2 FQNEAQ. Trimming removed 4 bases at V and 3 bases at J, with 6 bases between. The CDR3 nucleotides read TGTGCCAGCAGCTATCATTACACCGGGGAGCTGTTTTTT. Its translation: CASSYHYTGELFF.

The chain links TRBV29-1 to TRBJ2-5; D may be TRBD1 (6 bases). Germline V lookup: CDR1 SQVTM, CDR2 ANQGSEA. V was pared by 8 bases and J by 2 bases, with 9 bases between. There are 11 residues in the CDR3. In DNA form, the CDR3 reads TGCAGCTTCGACAGGCAAGAGACCCAGTACTTC. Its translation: CSFDRQETQYF. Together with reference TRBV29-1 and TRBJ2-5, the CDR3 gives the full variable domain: SAVISQKPSRDICQRGTSLTIQCQVDSQVTMMFWYRQQPGQSLTLIATANQGSEATYESGFVIDKFPISRPNLTFSTLTVSNMSPEDSSIYLCSFDRQETQYFGPGTRLLVL.

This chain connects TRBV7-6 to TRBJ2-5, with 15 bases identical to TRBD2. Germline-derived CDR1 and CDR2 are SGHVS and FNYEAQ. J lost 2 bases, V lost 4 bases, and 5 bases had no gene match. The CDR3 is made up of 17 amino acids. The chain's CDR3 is CASSSGLAGGLQETQYF. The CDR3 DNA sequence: TGTGCCAGCAGCTCGGGACTAGCGGGGGGCCTGCAAGAGACCCAGTACTTC. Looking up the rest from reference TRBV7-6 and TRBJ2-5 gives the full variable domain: GAGVSQSPRYKVTKRGQDVALRCDPISGHVSLYWYRQALGQGPEFLTYFNYEAQQDKSGLPNDRFSAERPEGSISTLTIQRTEQRDSAMYRCASSSGLAGGLQETQYFGPGTRLLVL.

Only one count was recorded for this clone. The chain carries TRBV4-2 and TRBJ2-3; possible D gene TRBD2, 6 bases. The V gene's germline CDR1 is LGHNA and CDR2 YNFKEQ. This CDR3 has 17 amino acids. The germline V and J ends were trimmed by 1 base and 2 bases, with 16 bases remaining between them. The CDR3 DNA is TGTGCCAGCAGCCAAGGGACTACTAGCTCGGCCACAGATACGCAGTATTTT. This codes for CASSQGTTSSATDTQYF.

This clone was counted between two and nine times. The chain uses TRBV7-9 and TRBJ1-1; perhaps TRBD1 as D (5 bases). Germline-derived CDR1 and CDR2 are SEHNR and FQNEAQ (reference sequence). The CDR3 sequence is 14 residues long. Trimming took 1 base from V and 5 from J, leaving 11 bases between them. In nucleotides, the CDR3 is TGTGCCAGCAGCTTAGAGGGGATCGGAACTGAAGCTTTCTTT. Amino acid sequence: CASSLEGIGTEAFF.

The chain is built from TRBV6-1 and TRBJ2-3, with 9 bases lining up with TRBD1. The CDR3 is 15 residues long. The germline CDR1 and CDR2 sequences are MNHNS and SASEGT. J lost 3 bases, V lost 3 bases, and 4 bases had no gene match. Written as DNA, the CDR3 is TGTGCCAGCAGTGAGGACAGGGGAAGTACAGATACGCAGTATTTT. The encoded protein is CASSEDRGSTDTQYF.

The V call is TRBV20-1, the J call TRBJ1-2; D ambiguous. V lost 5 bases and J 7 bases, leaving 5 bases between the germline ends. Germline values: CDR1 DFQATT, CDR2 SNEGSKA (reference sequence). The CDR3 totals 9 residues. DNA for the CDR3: TGCAGTGCTCCGGGTGGCTACACCTTC. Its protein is CSAPGGYTF.

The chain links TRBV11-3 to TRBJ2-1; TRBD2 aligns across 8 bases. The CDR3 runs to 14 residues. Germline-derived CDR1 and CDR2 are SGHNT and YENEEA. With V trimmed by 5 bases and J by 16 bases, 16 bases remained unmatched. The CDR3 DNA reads TGTGCCAGCAGCCCCGGATCGGGGGGGCGGGGACAATTCTTC. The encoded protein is CASSPGSGGRGQFF.

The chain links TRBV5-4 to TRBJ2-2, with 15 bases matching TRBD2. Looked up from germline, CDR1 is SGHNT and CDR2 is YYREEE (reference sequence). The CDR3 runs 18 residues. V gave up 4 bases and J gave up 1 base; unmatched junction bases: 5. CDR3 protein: CASSRTSGGGQNTGELFF. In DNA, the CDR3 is TGTGCCAGCAGCCGGACTAGCGGGGGGGGACAGAACACCGGGGAGCTGTTTTTT.

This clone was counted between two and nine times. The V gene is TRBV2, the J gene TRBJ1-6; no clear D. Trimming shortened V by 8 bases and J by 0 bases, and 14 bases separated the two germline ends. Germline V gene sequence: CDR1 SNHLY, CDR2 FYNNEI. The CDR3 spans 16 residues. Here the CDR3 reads CASERVASSYNSPLHF. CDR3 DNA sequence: TGTGCCAGCGAGAGGGTAGCGAGCTCCTATAATTCACCCCTCCACTTT.

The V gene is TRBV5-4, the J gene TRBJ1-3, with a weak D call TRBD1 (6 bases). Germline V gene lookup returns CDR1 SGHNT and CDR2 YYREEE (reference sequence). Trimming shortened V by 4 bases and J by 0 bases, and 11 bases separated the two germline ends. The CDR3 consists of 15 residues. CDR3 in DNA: TGTGCCAGCAGCCCCCGGGACAACTCTGGAAACACCATATATTTT. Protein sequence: CASSPRDNSGNTIYF.

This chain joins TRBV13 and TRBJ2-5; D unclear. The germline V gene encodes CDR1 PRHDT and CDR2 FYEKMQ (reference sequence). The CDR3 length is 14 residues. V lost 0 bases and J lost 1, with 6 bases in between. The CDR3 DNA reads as TGTGCCAGCAGCTTAGGCGGTATCCAAGAGACCCAGTACTTC. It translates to CASSLGGIQETQYF. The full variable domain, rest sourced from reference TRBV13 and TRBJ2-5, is AAGVIQSPRHLIKEKRETATLKCYPIPRHDTVYWYQQGPGQDPQFLISFYEKMQSDKGSIPDRFSAQQFSDYHSELNMSSLELGDSALYFCASSLGGIQETQYFGPGTRLLVL.

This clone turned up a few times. CDR3 in DNA: TGTGCCAGCAGTGGAGTGGGGGCCACCTACGAGCAGTACTTC. Its translation: CASSGVGATYEQYF. The chain is built from TRBV25-1 and TRBJ2-7, with a tentative D call TRBD1 (6 bases). Germline CDR1 MGHDK, CDR2 SYGVNS. Trimming took 4 bases from V and 2 from J, leaving 12 bases between them. CDR3 size: 14 residues.

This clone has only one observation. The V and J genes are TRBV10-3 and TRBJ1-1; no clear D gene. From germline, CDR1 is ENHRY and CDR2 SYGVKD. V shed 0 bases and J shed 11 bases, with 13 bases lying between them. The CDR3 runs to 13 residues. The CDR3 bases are TGTGCCATCAGTGAGTCGCGTAATGGAGGGGCTTTCTTT. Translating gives CAISESRNGGAFF.

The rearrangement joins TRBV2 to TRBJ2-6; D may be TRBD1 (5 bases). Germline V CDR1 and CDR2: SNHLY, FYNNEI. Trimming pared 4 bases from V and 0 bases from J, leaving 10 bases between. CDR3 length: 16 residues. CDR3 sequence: CASSVDRFSGANVLTF. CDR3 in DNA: TGTGCCAGCAGTGTAGACAGATTCTCTGGGGCCAACGTCCTGACTTTC.

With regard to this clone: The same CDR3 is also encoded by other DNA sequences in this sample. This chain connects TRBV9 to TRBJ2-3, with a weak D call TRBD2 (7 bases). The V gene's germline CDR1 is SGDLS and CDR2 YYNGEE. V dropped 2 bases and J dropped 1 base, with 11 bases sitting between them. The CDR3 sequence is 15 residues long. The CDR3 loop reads CASSVEGGGTDTQYF. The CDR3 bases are TGTGCCAGCAGCGTCGAGGGGGGGGGCACAGATACGCAGTATTTT.

CDR3 sequence (DNA): TGTGCCAGCAGCTTAGCTAGGACAGGGGGCTATGGCTACACCTTC. Amino acids: CASSLARTGGYGYTF. This chain joins TRBV7-9 and TRBJ1-2; 10 bases match TRBD1. V dropped 0 bases and J dropped 4; count of bases not matched to a gene: 2. The CDR3 consists of 15 residues. Germline CDR1 SEHNR, CDR2 FQNEAQ (reference sequence).

CDR3 in amino acids: CASSPLSSGSSTDTQYF. The DNA for the CDR3 is TGTGCCAGCTCACCACTTTCTAGCGGGAGTAGCACAGATACGCAGTATTTT. This chain joins TRBV18 and TRBJ2-3; 10 bases line up with TRBD2. The germline gives CDR1 KGHSH, CDR2 LQKENI. This CDR3 has 17 amino acids. Unmatched junction bases numbered 4, after V lost 1 base and J lost 0 bases.

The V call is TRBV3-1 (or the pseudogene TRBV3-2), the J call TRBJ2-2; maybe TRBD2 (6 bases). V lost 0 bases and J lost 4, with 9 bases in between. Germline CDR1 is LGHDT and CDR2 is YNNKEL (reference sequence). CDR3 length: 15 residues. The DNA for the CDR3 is TGTGCCAGCAGCCAAGATGGGGGAGGCACCGGGGAGCTGTTTTTT. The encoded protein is CASSQDGGGTGELFF.

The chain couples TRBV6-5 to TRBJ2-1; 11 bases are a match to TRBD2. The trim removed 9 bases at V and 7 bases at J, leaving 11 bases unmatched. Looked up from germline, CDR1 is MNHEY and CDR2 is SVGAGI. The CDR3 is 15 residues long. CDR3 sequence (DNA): TGTGCCAGTAGTAAGACCGGGACTAGCGGTAATGAGCAGTTCTTC. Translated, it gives CASSKTGTSGNEQFF.

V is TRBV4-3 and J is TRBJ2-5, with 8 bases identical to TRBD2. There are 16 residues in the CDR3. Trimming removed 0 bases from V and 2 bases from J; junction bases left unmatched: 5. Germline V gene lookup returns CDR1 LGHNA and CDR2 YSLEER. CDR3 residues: CASSQDPRLAQETQYF. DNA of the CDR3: TGCGCCAGCAGCCAAGATCCCCGACTAGCGCAAGAGACCCAGTACTTC.